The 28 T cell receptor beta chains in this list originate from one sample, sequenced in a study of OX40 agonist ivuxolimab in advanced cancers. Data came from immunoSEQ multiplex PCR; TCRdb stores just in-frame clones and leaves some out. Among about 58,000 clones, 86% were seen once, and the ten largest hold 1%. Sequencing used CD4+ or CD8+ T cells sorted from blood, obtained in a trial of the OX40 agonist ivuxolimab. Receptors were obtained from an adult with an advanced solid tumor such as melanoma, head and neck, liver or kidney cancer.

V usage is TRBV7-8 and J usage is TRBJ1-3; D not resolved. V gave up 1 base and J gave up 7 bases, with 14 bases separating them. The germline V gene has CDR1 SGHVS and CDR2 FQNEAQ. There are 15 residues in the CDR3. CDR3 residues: CASSLEAQKGNTIYF. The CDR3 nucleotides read TGTGCCAGCAGCTTAGAAGCACAGAAAGGCAACACCATATATTTT.

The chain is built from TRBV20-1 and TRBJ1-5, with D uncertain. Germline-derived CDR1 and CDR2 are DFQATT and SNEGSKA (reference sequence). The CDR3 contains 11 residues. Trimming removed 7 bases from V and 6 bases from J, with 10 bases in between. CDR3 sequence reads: CSVRGAQPQHF. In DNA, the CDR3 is TGCAGTGTAAGAGGAGCTCAGCCCCAGCATTTT.

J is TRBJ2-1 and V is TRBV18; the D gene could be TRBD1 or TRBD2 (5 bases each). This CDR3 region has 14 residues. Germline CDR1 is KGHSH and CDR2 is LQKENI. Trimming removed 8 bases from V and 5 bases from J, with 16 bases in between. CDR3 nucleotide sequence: TGTGCCAGCAAAGCCACCGGGACCAACAATGAGCAGTTCTTC. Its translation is CASKATGTNNEQFF.

The CDR3 region is CASSGAWGGEKLFF. CDR3 sequence (DNA): TGTGCCAGCAGTGGGGCCTGGGGAGGGGAAAAACTGTTTTTT. The chain couples TRBV2 to TRBJ1-4, with D hard to call. Between the trimmed V and J ends, which lost 4 bases and 8 bases, there was a span of 14 bases. The CDR3 is made up of 14 amino acids. The V gene's germline CDR1 is SNHLY and CDR2 FYNNEI.

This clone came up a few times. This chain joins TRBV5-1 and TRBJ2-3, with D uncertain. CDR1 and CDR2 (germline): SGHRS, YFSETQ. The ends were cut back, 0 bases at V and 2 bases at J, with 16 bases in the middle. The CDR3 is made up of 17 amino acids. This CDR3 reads CASSLEPLGSYTDTQYF. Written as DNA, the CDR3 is TGCGCCAGCAGCTTGGAGCCTTTAGGGTCATACACAGATACGCAGTATTTT.

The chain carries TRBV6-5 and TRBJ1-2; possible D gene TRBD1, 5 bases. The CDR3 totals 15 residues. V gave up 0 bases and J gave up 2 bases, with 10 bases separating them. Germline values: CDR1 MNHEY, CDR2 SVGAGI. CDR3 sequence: CASSYSGRVNYGYTF. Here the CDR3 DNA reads TGTGCCAGCAGTTACTCAGGCAGGGTCAACTATGGCTACACCTTC.

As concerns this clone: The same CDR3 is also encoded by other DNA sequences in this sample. This CDR3 is CASSLDYIGGAGVRGNYGYTF. CDR3 coding DNA: TGCGCCAGCAGCTTGGATTATATTGGGGGGGCTGGAGTTCGGGGGAACTATGGCTACACCTTC. The chain recombines TRBV5-1 with TRBJ1-2, with D possibly TRBD1 on 6 matching bases. The V gene lost 0 bases and the J gene lost 2 bases, with 29 bases spanning the gap. The V gene's germline CDR1 is SGHRS and CDR2 YFSETQ. The CDR3 length is 21 residues.

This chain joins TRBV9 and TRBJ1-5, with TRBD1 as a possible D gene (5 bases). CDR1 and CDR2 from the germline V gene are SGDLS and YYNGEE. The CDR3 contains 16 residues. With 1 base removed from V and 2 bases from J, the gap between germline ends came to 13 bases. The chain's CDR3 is CASSVRQQDRNQPQHF. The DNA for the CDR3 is TGTGCCAGCAGCGTAAGACAGCAAGATCGCAATCAGCCCCAGCATTTT.

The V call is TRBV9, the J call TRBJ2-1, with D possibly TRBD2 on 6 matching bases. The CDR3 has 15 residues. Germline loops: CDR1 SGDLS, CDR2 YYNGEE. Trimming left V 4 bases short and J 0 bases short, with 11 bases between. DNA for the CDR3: TGTGCCAGCAGCACTTACGGGGGCTCCTACAATGAGCAGTTCTTC. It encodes CASSTYGGSYNEQFF.

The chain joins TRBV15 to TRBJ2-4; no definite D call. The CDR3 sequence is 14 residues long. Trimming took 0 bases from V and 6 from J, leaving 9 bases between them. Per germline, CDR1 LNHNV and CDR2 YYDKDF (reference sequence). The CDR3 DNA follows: TGTGCCACCAGCAGAGATAAAAACAGAAACATTCAGTACTTC. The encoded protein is CATSRDKNRNIQYF.

The chain's CDR3 is CASSPPGRWNTEAFF. The CDR3 nucleotides are TGTGCCAGTAGTCCCCCGGGCAGATGGAACACTGAAGCTTTCTTT. The chain combines TRBV19 with TRBJ1-1; no definite D call. Germline CDR1 is LNHDA and CDR2 is SQIVND (reference sequence). CDR3 length: 15 amino acids. V dropped 5 bases and J dropped 1 base, with 14 bases sitting between them.

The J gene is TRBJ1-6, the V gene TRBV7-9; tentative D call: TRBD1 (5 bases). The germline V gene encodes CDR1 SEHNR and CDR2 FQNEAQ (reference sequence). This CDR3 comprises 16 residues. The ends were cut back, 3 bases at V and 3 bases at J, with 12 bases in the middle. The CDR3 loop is CASSFGSGFYNSPLHF. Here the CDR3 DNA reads TGTGCCAGCAGCTTTGGGTCAGGGTTCTATAATTCACCCCTCCACTTT.

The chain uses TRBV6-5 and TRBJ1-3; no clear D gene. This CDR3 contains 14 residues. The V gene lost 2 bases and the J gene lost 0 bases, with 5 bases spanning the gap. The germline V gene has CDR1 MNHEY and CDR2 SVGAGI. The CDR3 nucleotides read TGTGCCAGCAGTTACGGCAGCTCTGGAAACACCATATATTTT. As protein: CASSYGSSGNTIYF.

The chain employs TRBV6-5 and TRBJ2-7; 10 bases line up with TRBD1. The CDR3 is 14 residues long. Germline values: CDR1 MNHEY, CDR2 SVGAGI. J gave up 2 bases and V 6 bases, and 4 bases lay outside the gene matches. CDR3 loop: CASRRQGAPYEQYF. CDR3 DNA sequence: TGTGCCAGCAGGAGACAGGGGGCTCCCTACGAGCAGTACTTC.

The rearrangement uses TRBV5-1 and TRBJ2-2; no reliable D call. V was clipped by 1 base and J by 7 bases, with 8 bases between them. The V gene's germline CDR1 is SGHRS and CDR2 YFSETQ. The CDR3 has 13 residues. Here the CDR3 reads CASSLSGGGELFF. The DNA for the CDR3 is TGCGCCAGCAGCTTGTCAGGCGGCGGGGAGCTGTTTTTT.

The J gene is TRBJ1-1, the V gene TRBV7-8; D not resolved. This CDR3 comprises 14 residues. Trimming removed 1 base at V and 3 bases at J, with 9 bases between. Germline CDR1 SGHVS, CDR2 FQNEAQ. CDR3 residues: CASSLVLTDTEAFF. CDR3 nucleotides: TGTGCCAGCAGCTTAGTTCTGACGGACACTGAAGCTTTCTTT.

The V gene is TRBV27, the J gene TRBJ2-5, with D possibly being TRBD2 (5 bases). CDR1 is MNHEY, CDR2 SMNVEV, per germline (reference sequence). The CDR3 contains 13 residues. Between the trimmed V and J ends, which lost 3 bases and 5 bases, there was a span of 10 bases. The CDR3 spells CASSFLGSETQYF. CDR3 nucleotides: TGTGCCAGCAGTTTTTTGGGGAGCGAGACCCAGTACTTC.

CDR3 sequence reads: CASSPQGTYYEQYF. The DNA of the CDR3 is TGTGCCAGCAGCCCACAGGGAACCTACTACGAGCAGTACTTC. The chain links TRBV7-9 to TRBJ2-7; the D gene is possibly TRBD1 (6 bases). The CDR3 extends over 14 amino acids. Trimming removed 5 bases from V and 3 bases from J, with 14 bases in between. Germline V lookup: CDR1 SEHNR, CDR2 FQNEAQ (reference sequence).

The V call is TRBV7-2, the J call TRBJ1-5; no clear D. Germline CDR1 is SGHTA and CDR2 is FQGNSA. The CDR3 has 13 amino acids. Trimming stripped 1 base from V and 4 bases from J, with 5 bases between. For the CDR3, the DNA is TGTGCCAGCAGCTTAGGCCATAATCAGCCCCAGCATTTT. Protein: CASSLGHNQPQHF.

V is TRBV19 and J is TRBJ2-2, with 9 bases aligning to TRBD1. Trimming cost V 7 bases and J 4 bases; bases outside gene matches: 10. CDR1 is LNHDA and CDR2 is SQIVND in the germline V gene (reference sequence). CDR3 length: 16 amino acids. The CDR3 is CASTQTGTGTTGELFF. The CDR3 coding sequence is TGTGCCAGTACCCAAACTGGGACAGGGACCACCGGGGAGCTGTTTTTT.

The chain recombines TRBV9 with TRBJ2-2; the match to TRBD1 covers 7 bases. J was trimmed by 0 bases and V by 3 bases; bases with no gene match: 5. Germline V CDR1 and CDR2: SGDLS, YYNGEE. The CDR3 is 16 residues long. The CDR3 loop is CASSETDRANTGELFF. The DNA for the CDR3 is TGTGCCAGCAGCGAAACAGACAGGGCGAACACCGGGGAGCTGTTTTTT.

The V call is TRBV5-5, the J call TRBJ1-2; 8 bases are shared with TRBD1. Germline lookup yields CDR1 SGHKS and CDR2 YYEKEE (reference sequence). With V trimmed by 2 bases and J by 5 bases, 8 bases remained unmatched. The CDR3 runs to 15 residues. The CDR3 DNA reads TGTGCCAGCAGCTTATGGACAGGGCACTCTTATGGCTACACCTTC. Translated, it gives CASSLWTGHSYGYTF.

CDR3: CASSPTRSGTEAFF. As DNA, the CDR3 is TGTGCCAGCAGCCCTACGAGGAGTGGGACTGAAGCTTTCTTT. This chain connects TRBV7-2 to TRBJ1-1; unclear D gene. V was cut by 5 bases and J by 5 bases, with 15 bases left in between. Germline V gene lookup returns CDR1 SGHTA and CDR2 FQGNSA. The CDR3 extends over 14 amino acids.

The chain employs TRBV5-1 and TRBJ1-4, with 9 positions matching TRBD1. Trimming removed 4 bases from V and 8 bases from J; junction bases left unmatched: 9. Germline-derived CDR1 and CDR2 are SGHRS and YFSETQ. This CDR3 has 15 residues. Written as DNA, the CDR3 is TGCGCCAGCAGCCCCGGGGACAGGGTGAGCGAAAAACTGTTTTTT. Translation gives CASSPGDRVSEKLFF. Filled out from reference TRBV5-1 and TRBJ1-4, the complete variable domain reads KAGVTQTPRYLIKTRGQQVTLSCSPISGHRSVSWYQQTPGQGLQFLFEYFSETQRNKGNFPGRFSGRQFSNSRSEMNVSTLELGDSALYLCASSPGDRVSEKLFFGSGTQLSVL.

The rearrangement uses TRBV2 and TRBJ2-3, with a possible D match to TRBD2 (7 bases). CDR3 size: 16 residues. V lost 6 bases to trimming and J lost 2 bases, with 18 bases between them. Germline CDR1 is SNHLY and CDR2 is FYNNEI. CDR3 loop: CASRSLGGGHTDTQYF. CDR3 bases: TGTGCCAGCAGATCCTTGGGGGGGGGACACACAGATACGCAGTATTTT.

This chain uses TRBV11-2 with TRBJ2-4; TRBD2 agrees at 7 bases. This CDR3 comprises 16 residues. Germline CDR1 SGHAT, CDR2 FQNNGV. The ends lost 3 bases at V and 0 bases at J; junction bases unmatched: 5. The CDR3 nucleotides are TGTGCCAGCAGCTTCAGAGCGGGATTAGCCAAAAACATTCAGTACTTC. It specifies CASSFRAGLAKNIQYF.

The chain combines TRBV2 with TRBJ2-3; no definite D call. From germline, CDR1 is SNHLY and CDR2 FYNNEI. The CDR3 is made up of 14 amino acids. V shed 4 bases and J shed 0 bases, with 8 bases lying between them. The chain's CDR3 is CASSVSSSTDTQYF. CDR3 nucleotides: TGTGCCAGCAGTGTTAGCTCTAGCACAGATACGCAGTATTTT.

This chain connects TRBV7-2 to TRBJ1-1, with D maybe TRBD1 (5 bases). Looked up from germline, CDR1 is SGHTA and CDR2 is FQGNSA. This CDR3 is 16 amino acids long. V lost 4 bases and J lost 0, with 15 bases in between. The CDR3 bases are TGTGCCAGCAGCTCCGCCGGGGGTAGGTTGAACACTGAAGCTTTCTTT. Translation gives CASSSAGGRLNTEAFF.